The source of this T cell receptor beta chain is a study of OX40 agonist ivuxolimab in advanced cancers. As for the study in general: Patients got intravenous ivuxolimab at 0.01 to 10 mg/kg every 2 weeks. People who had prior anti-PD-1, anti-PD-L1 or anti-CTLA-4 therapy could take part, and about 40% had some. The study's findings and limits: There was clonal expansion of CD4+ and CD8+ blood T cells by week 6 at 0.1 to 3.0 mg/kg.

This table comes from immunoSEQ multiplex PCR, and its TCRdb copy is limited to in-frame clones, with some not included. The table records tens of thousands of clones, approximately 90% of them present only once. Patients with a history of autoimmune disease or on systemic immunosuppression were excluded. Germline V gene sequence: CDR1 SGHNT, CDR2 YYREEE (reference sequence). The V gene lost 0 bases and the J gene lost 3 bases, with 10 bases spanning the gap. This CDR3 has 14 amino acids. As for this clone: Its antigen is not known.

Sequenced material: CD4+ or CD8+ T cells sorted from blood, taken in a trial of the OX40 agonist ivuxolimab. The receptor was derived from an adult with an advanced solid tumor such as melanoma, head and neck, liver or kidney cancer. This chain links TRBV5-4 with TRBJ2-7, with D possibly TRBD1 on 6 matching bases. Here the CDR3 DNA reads TGTGCCAGCAGCTTGGTAGACAGGATCTACGAGCAGTACTTC. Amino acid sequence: CASSLVDRIYEQYF.